This is a list of T cell receptor beta chains from one sample in a study of PD-L1 blockade in urothelial cancer. Profiling relied on immunoSEQ multiplex PCR, and the TCRdb table lists in-frame clones only, not all of them. Altogether tens of thousands of clones are present, around 81% being singletons, with the ten largest covering approximately 5.1%. Here the sequenced sample was PBMCs, taken around atezolizumab (anti-PD-L1) treatment. These receptors all come from a man between 65 and 80 years old with urothelial cancer. Each CDR3 is given with its conserved first and last residue. A D gene is named only where the DNA matches it firmly. Size tells how often a clone was seen (once, few, many) or the class of an expanded clone, and some rows leave it out.

D gene	clone size	V gene	J gene	CDR3 DNA	CDR3 protein
TRBD2	.	TRBV7-2	TRBJ2-1	TGTGCCAGCAGCTTTGCGGGAGGTAACAATGAGCAGTTCTTC	CASSFAGGNNEQFF
.	.	TRBV19	TRBJ1-1	TGTGCCAGTAGATCCCCGACAGGCGGGAACACTGAAGCTTTCTTT	CASRSPTGGNTEAFF
TRBD1	.	TRBV5-1	TRBJ1-5	TGCGCCAGCAGCTTGGAGGGGGCAGAAGATCAGCCCCAGCATTTT	CASSLEGAEDQPQHF
TRBD2	few	TRBV2	TRBJ2-3	TGTGCCAGCGGCCGACCGACTAGCGGGGGGGGCACAGATACGCAGTATTTT	CASGRPTSGGGTDTQYF
.	.	TRBV7-2	TRBJ2-7	TGTGCCAGCAGCTTAGTTCTCTGGTCGGGGTACGAGCAGTACTTC	CASSLVLWSGYEQYF
.	.	TRBV29-1	TRBJ2-6	TGCAGCGTTCCCGGGACATCCAGCTCTGGGGCCAACGTCCTGACTTTC	CSVPGTSSSGANVLTF
TRBD2	medium-sized	TRBV9	TRBJ2-1	TGTGCCAGCAGCGTAGGGGGTAGCGGGAGTTTCGATGAGCAGTTCTTC	CASSVGGSGSFDEQFF
TRBD1	.	TRBV9	TRBJ1-1	TGTGCCAGCAGCGGACAGGGGCGGAACACTGAAGCTTTCTTT	CASSGQGRNTEAFF
.	.	TRBV5-1	TRBJ2-3	TGCGCCAGCAGCTTGTCACCGACAGGGACTAGCACAGATACGCAGTATTTT	CASSLSPTGTSTDTQYF
.	few	TRBV5-1	TRBJ2-2	TGCGCCAGCAGCTTAGGAGGCGGGGAGCTGTTTTTT	CASSLGGGELFF
.	.	TRBV9	TRBJ1-2	TGTGCCAGCAGCACAGATCCTGATAACTATGGCTACACCTTC	CASSTDPDNYGYTF
TRBD1	.	TRBV6-1	TRBJ1-3	TGTGCCAGCGAGGACAGGGCCCACTCTGGAAACACCATATATTTT	CASEDRAHSGNTIYF
TRBD2	.	TRBV7-9	TRBJ2-2	TGTGCCAGCACTATTGTACTAGCGGGAGAGACCGGGGAGCTGTTTTTT	CASTIVLAGETGELFF
TRBD2	.	TRBV4-1	TRBJ2-1	TGCGCCAGCAGCCAAGACCCCACGGGAGGCAATGAGCAGTTCTTC	CASSQDPTGGNEQFF
TRBD1	.	TRBV30	TRBJ2-7	TGTGCCTGGAGTGTTGGGACAGGGGTTGCGTGCGAGCAGTACTTC	CAWSVGTGVACEQYF
TRBD2	.	TRBV5-1	TRBJ2-1	TGCGCCAGCAGCCGGGGAGGGCCGAATGAGCAGTTCTTC	CASSRGGPNEQFF
TRBD1	once	TRBV6-6	TRBJ1-4	TGTGCCAGCAGTTACTCGACCGGGACAGGGGGTGAAAAACTGTTTTTT	CASSYSTGTGGEKLFF
.	.	TRBV23-1	TRBJ2-1	TGCGCCAGCAGTCAATCCAGGGGTCCTTCTACCTACAATGAGCAGTTCTTC	CASSQSRGPSTYNEQFF
TRBD1	few	TRBV5-4	TRBJ1-1	TGTGCCAGCATCCCGGACAGGGGAAGGACTGAAGCTTTCTTT	CASIPDRGRTEAFF
TRBD1	.	TRBV5-8	TRBJ1-1	TGTGCCAGCAGCTCAATTCGACAGGGAGGTAGGATGAACACTGAAGCTTTCTTT	CASSSIRQGGRMNTEAFF
.	.	TRBV5-1	TRBJ2-7	TGCGCCAGCAGCCTCTCGGCCGGGTCTTACTACGAGCAGTACTTC	CASSLSAGSYYEQYF
TRBD2	.	TRBV2	TRBJ2-3	TGTGCCAGCAGTGTGACTGGGCTAGCGGGGGCTCCGCAGTATTTT	CASSVTGLAGAPQYF
.	.	TRBV19	TRBJ2-7	TGTGCCAGTAGTAGACAGGAGGTCCGCGAGCAGTACTTC	CASSRQEVREQYF
TRBD2	.	TRBV7-3	TRBJ2-1	TGTGCCAGCAGCTTAACGAGGTTTCTAGCGGGAGAAACTTCCTACAATGAGCAGTTCTTC	CASSLTRFLAGETSYNEQFF
.	medium-sized	TRBV4-2	TRBJ2-1	TGTGCCAGCAGCCAAGATACCTCGGGGGAGGAGTTCTTC	CASSQDTSGEEFF
TRBD2	.	TRBV27	TRBJ2-3	TGTGCCAGCAGTACCCCCGGGACTACGGTGGATACGCAGTATTTT	CASSTPGTTVDTQYF
.	.	TRBV7-8	TRBJ1-1	TGTGCCAGCAGCCGAGGGGGTCGTCTAGACACTGAAGCTTTCTTT	CASSRGGRLDTEAFF
.	once	TRBV7-9	TRBJ2-1	TGTGCCAGCTCAACCTCTAGGCACAATGAGCAGTTCTTC	CASSTSRHNEQFF
TRBD1	.	TRBV11-2	TRBJ1-4	TGTGCCAGCAGCCCCGGACAGGGGGCGCGAAAACTGTTTTTT	CASSPGQGARKLFF
.	few	TRBV11-2	TRBJ2-4	TGTGCCAGCAGCTCTAGACTAGCCAAAAACATTCAGTACTTC	CASSSRLAKNIQYF
TRBD1	once	TRBV18	TRBJ2-7	TGTGCCAGCTCACCGACAGGGACATCCTACGAGCAGTACTTC	CASSPTGTSYEQYF
.	few	TRBV7-8	TRBJ2-7	TGTGCCAGCAGCAACCGACGGGAGACCTACGAGCAGTACTTC	CASSNRRETYEQYF
TRBD2	once	TRBV29-1	TRBJ2-5	TGCAGCGCGGCCCCGGGGGGGGCAGAGACCCAGTACTTC	CSAAPGGAETQYF
TRBD1	.	TRBV15	TRBJ2-7	TGTGCCACCAGCAGGACCCAGGGACAGGGATACTACGAGCAGTACTTC	CATSRTQGQGYYEQYF
.	.	TRBV5-1	TRBJ1-1	TGCGCCAGCAGCAGGGGACAAGAGAACACTGAAGCTTTCTTT	CASSRGQENTEAFF
TRBD1	.	TRBV27	TRBJ1-5	TGTGCCAGCAGGTCAGGGGGCCTGCCCCAGCATTTT	CASRSGGLPQHF
TRBD1	.	TRBV7-6	TRBJ1-4	TGTGCCAGCAGCTTAGGGACAGGGGTTAATGAAAAACTGTTTTTT	CASSLGTGVNEKLFF
TRBD2	.	TRBV11-2	TRBJ2-5	TGTGCCAGCAGCTTATCCGGGGGGGACCAAGAGACCCAGTACTTC	CASSLSGGDQETQYF
TRBD2	.	TRBV2	TRBJ2-6	TGTGCCAGCAGTGAGGCTAGCGGGAGAATAAGTGGGGCCAACGTCCTGACTTTC	CASSEASGRISGANVLTF
.	.	TRBV25-1	TRBJ2-1	TGTGCCAGCAGGGGACGGGCCGCGGGGGCCTCCTACAATGAGCAGTTCTTC	CASRGRAAGASYNEQFF
.	.	TRBV7-2	TRBJ2-3	TGTGCCAGCAGCTTAGGGGGAGCGGATACGCAGTATTTT	CASSLGGADTQYF
.	once	TRBV5-1	TRBJ1-1	TGCGCCAGCAGCTCGGAGGGCCAGAACACTGAAGCTTTCTTT	CASSSEGQNTEAFF
.	.	TRBV15	TRBJ2-3	TGTGCCACCAGCAGAGATCTTATGAGGGGGGGCGCAGATACGCAGTATTTT	CATSRDLMRGGADTQYF
.	once	TRBV19	TRBJ1-2	TGTGCCAGTAGTATAGTGACGGGTATTATGAACGGCTACACCTTC	CASSIVTGIMNGYTF
.	.	TRBV5-1	TRBJ1-2	TGCGCCAGCAGCTTTCGGGAGGCGAACTATGGCTACACCTTC	CASSFREANYGYTF
.	.	TRBV5-1	TRBJ1-1	TGCGCCAGCAGCTTCGGGGGGAACACTGAAGCTTTCTTT	CASSFGGNTEAFF
.	.	TRBV6-1	TRBJ1-5	TGTGCCAGCAATTATCCAGCCCAGCATTTT	CASNYPAQHF